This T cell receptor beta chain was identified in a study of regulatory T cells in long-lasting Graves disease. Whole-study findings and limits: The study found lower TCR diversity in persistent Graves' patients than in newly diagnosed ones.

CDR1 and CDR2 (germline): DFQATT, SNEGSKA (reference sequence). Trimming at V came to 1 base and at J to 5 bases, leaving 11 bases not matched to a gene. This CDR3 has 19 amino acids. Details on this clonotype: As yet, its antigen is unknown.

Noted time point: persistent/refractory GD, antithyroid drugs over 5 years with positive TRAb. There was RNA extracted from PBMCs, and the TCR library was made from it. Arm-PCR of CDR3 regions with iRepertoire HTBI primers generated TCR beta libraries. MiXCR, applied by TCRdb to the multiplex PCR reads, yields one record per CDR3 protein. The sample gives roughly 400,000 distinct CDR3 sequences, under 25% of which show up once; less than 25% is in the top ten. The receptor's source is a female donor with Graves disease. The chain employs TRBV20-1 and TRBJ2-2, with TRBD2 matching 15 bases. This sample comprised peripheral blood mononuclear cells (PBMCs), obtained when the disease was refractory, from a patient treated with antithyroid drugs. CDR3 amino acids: CSARAPGLAGGPETGELFF. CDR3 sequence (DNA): TGCAGTGCTAGAGCACCCGGACTAGCGGGAGGGCCTGAGACCGGGGAGCTGTTTTTT.